The 11 T cell receptor beta chains presented below share a single source sample, sequenced in a study of blood T cell repertoires in COVID-19 (dated by TCRdb to the early 2020s). Library method: the immunoSEQ multiplex PCR assay. Held by TCRdb, this immuneACCESS table contains in-frame sequences only and omits some clones. Under half of the omission traces to an unresolved V gene where checked; the cause of the rest is unknown. This sample holds some 270,000 clones; around 87% were observed only once. Jointly, the top ten make up 2.1% of the sample. Sequencing was carried out using peripheral blood. These receptors all stem from an older woman with COVID-19, enrolled during active disease.

The chain recombines TRBV6-2 or TRBV6-3 with TRBJ2-2; D gene uncertain. V lost 1 base and J lost 3, with 6 bases in between. The CDR3 has 14 residues. Germline CDR1 reads MNHEY; CDR2 reads SVGEGT. CDR3 amino acids: CASSYLIDTGELFF. The DNA for the CDR3 is TGTGCCAGCAGTTACTTAATCGACACCGGGGAGCTGTTTTTT.

The table lists this clone with a few counts. This rearrangement joins TRBV7-3 to TRBJ2-5; 7 bases map to TRBD1. J lost 1 base, V lost 6 bases, and 8 bases had no gene match. CDR3 length equals 15 residues. The germline V gene encodes CDR1 SGHTA and CDR2 FQGTGA. The CDR3 is CASSRSSGGQETQYF. The CDR3 coding sequence is TGTGCCAGCAGTCGGAGTTCAGGGGGCCAAGAGACCCAGTACTTC.

The chain is built from TRBV21-1 and TRBJ2-7; whether TRBD1, the table's D call, matches the DNA was not checked. TRBV21-1 is given as a pseudogene. CDR3 length: 15 amino acids. CDR3 residues: CASSPTGEESYEQYF. Here the CDR3 DNA reads TGTGCCAGCAGCCCGACAGGGGAGGAATCCTACGAGCAGTACTTC.

This chain connects TRBV6-5 to TRBJ2-1; D remains ambiguous. This CDR3 is built from 12 residues. V lost 4 bases and J lost 6, with 7 bases in between. Germline V lookup: CDR1 MNHEY, CDR2 SVGAGI. CDR3 sequence reads: CASSWAGNEQFF. The CDR3 DNA sequence: TGTGCCAGCAGTTGGGCCGGCAATGAGCAGTTCTTC.

This rearrangement joins TRBV11-2 to TRBJ1-1, with TRBD1 matching 9 bases. CDR1 and CDR2 (germline): SGHAT, FQNNGV. Germline trimming cut 5 bases from V and 4 bases from J; bases unmatched to any gene: 8. The CDR3 loop spans 15 amino acids. CDR3 in DNA: TGTGCCAGCAGCCCCGGACAGGGGAGAAGCACTGAAGCTTTCTTT. As protein: CASSPGQGRSTEAFF.

This chain joins TRBV19 and TRBJ2-1, with D unclear. There are 15 residues in the CDR3. Germline CDR1 is LNHDA and CDR2 is SQIVND (reference sequence). The V end lost 4 bases, the J end lost 6 bases, and 16 bases lay between the germline ends. CDR3 region: CASSTGKLRVNEQFF. DNA of the CDR3: TGTGCCAGTAGTACCGGAAAATTACGGGTCAATGAGCAGTTCTTC.

The chain uses TRBV5-1 and TRBJ1-2; TRBD1 matches 9 bases. The length of the CDR3 is 16 residues. V gave up 3 bases and J gave up 2 bases; unmatched junction bases: 8. Germline V lookup: CDR1 SGHRS, CDR2 YFSETQ. This CDR3 is CASSSYRGQVNYGYTF. CDR3 DNA sequence: TGCGCCAGCAGCTCTTACAGGGGGCAAGTCAACTATGGCTACACCTTC.

This clone was seen once. This CDR3 is also generated by other DNA sequences in the sample. V is TRBV20-1 and J is TRBJ2-7; 7 bases fit TRBD1. With V trimmed by 6 bases and J by 3 bases, 2 bases remained unmatched. The CDR3 length is 11 residues. CDR1 and CDR2 from the germline V gene are DFQATT and SNEGSKA (reference sequence). CDR3 amino acids: CSARDSYEQYF. For the CDR3, the DNA is TGCAGTGCGAGGGACAGCTACGAGCAGTACTTC.

J is TRBJ2-7 and V is TRBV2; the match to TRBD1 covers 8 bases. The trim removed 7 bases at V and 6 bases at J, leaving 11 bases unmatched. Germline CDR1 SNHLY, CDR2 FYNNEI. The CDR3 is made up of 14 amino acids. CDR3 residues: CASNTQGEVAEQYF. The CDR3 DNA follows: TGTGCCAGCAATACACAGGGGGAAGTGGCCGAGCAGTACTTC.

The count of this clone is one. The chain carries TRBV5-6 and TRBJ1-2, with 7 nucleotides matching TRBD1. CDR3 length equals 16 residues. V trimming: 4 bases; J trimming: 4 bases; junction bases outside the gene matches: 13. Germline V gene lookup returns CDR1 SGHDT and CDR2 YYEEEE. In DNA form, the CDR3 reads TGTGCCAGCAGCCAAAAACCGTGGACAGGAGTCTATGGCTACACCTTC. As protein: CASSQKPWTGVYGYTF. Based on the CDR3 plus reference TRBV5-6 and TRBJ1-2, the full variable domain is DAGVTQSPTHLIKTRGQQVTLRCSPKSGHDTVSWYQQALGQGPQFIFQYYEEEERQRGNFPDRFSGHQFPNYSSELNVNALLLGDSALYLCASSQKPWTGVYGYTFGSGTRLTVV.

The genes are TRBV7-2 and TRBJ1-6, with 7 positions matching TRBD1. Losses at the gene ends were 1 base for V and 4 bases for J; bases not matched to a gene: 4. CDR1 and CDR2 (germline): SGHTA, FQGNSA. This CDR3 spans 16 amino acids. DNA of the CDR3: TGTGCCAGCAGCTTAGTTGGGACAGATTATAATTCACCCCTCCACTTT. The encoded protein is CASSLVGTDYNSPLHF.